The 11 T cell receptor beta chains in this list originate from one sample, sequenced in a study of regulatory T cells in long-lasting Graves disease. Time point here: newly diagnosed GD, antithyroid drugs for less than 3 months. Following extraction of RNA from PBMCs, that RNA was used to make the TCR library. CDR3 regions were amplified by Arm-PCR using iRepertoire HTBI primers to build TCR beta libraries. A single record per CDR3 protein comes from TCRdb applying MiXCR to the multiplex PCR reads. The sample includes around 320,000 distinct CDR3 sequences, around 15% seen only once; the top ten take 30%. Another study also made use of these data, one on T cells in Graves' hyperthyroidism and ophthalmopathy.

The sample was peripheral blood mononuclear cells (PBMCs), taken at new diagnosis, from a patient treated with antithyroid drugs. The receptor source for this set is a man between 35 and 55 years old with Graves disease.

This clonotype was recorded a few times. The chain recombines TRBV30 with TRBJ1-5; a weak D match, TRBD1 (5 bases). Germline CDR1 and CDR2: GTSNPN and SVGIG (reference sequence). The CDR3 has 15 amino acids. V lost 1 base, J lost 3 bases, and 13 bases lay in between. The CDR3, as DNA: TGTGCCTGGAGTGCGGGGCGAGTTCCCAATCAGCCCCAGCATTTT. Its protein is CAWSAGRVPNQPQHF.

The chain has TRBV7-2 and TRBJ2-3, with unresolved D. The length of the CDR3 is 13 residues. The V and J ends lost 2 bases and 5 bases respectively, with 8 bases between them. Germline CDR1 SGHTA, CDR2 FQGNSA. The CDR3 sequence is CASSLLPGDTQYF. CDR3 nucleotides: TGTGCCAGCAGCTTATTACCGGGAGATACGCAGTATTTT.

This clonotype showed up many times. This rearrangement joins TRBV2 to TRBJ2-7; D is unclear. The CDR3 runs to 11 residues. CDR1 and CDR2 (germline): SNHLY, FYNNEI. V was trimmed by 7 bases and J by 7 bases, leaving 11 bases between them. The CDR3 is CASKGAWEQYF. The CDR3 DNA is TGTGCCAGCAAGGGCGCGTGGGAGCAGTACTTC.

The genes are TRBV24-1 and TRBJ1-4; D possibly corresponds to TRBD1 (5 bases). V lost 3 bases, J lost 6 bases, and 10 bases lay in between. Germline-derived CDR1 and CDR2 are KGHDR and SFDVKD. This CDR3 spans 14 amino acids. The CDR3 region has the DNA TGTGCCACCAGTGATGCAAGGGACGATGAAAAACTGTTTTTT. Translated: CATSDARDDEKLFF.

Ten or more counts support this clonotype. A read error may produce the germline difference seen at one junction end. V and J are TRBV5-1 and TRBJ2-3, with a tentative D call TRBD2 (5 bases). From germline, CDR1 is SGHRS and CDR2 YFSETQ. This CDR3 contains 15 residues. CDR3 DNA: TGTGCCAGCAGCTTAGTCGGACTGAGCACAGATACGCAGTATTTT. This encodes CASSLVGLSTDTQYF. Full variable domain (remainder filled in from reference TRBV5-1 and TRBJ2-3): KAGVTQTPRYLIKTRGQQVTLSCSPISGHRSVSWYQQTPGQGLQFLFEYFSETQRNKGNFPGRFSGRQFSNSRSEMNVSTLELGDSALYLCASSLVGLSTDTQYFGPGTRLTVL.

The chain couples TRBV7-6 to TRBJ2-7, with D unclear. Deletions cut 1 base from V and 3 bases from J, with 16 bases between. The germline V gene has CDR1 SGHVS and CDR2 FNYEAQ. The CDR3 has 16 residues. DNA for the CDR3: TGTGCCAGCAGCTTAGGTTCCTCGACGGCCGGCTACGAGCAGTACTTC. Protein sequence: CASSLGSSTAGYEQYF. Full variable domain (outside the CDR3, taken from reference TRBV7-6 and TRBJ2-7): GAGVSQSPRYKVTKRGQDVALRCDPISGHVSLYWYRQALGQGPEFLTYFNYEAQQDKSGLPNDRFSAERPEGSISTLTIQRTEQRDSAMYRCASSLGSSTAGYEQYFGPGTRLTVT.

J is TRBJ2-7 and V is TRBV7-9; TRBD1 matches at 9 bases. The CDR3 is 15 residues long. Looked up from germline, CDR1 is SEHNR and CDR2 is FQNEAQ (reference sequence). Unmatched junction bases numbered 13, after V lost 7 bases and J lost 6 bases. The CDR3 region has the DNA TGTGCCAGCACCCTTGGGACAGGGAAGCCCTTCGAGCAGTACTTC. Its protein product is CASTLGTGKPFEQYF.

V gene TRBV10-3 combines with J gene TRBJ2-1, with 11 bases fitting TRBD1. The V segment lost 3 bases and the J segment 6 bases; nucleotides outside the gene matches: 7. The CDR3 is 16 residues long. CDR1 is ENHRY, CDR2 SYGVKD, per germline. CDR3 region: CAISDLDRGPLNEQFF. For the CDR3, the DNA is TGTGCCATCAGTGACCTGGACAGGGGGCCCCTCAATGAGCAGTTCTTC.

This clonotype was counted only a few times. The rearrangement joins TRBV4-2 to TRBJ2-3, with 8 bases identical to TRBD2. The CDR3 runs to 15 residues. In germline, CDR1 is LGHNA, CDR2 YNFKEQ. V shed 1 base and J 0 bases; nucleotides not matched to a gene: 0. In nucleotides, the CDR3 is TGTGCCAGCAGCCAAGCGGGGGGGAGCACAGATACGCAGTATTTT. It encodes CASSQAGGSTDTQYF.

This clonotype has at least ten counts. The chain is built from TRBV13 and TRBJ2-2; 13 bases align to TRBD2. The V and J ends lost 8 bases and 4 bases, in that order; junction bases with no gene match: 16. Per the germline V gene, CDR1 is PRHDT and CDR2 is FYEKMQ (reference sequence). This CDR3 is 19 amino acids long. The CDR3 here is CASCSTGLAGVLCTGELFF. Written as DNA, the CDR3 is TGTGCCAGCTGTTCCACCGGACTAGCGGGAGTCCTATGCACCGGGGAGCTGTTTTTT. The variable domain in full, completed from reference TRBV13 and TRBJ2-2, reads AAGVIQSPRHLIKEKRETATLKCYPIPRHDTVYWYQQGPGQDPQFLISFYEKMQSDKGSIPDRFSAQQFSDYHSELNMSSLELGDSALYFCASCSTGLAGVLCTGELFFGEGSRLTVL.

The chain is built from TRBV18 and TRBJ1-5; D may be TRBD1 (5 bases). CDR3 length equals 16 residues. Germline V gene sequence: CDR1 KGHSH, CDR2 LQKENI. Trimming removed 0 bases from V and 6 bases from J, with 15 bases in between. This CDR3 reads CASSPPEWGVGQPQHF. Here the CDR3 DNA reads TGTGCCAGCTCACCACCGGAGTGGGGGGTCGGTCAGCCCCAGCATTTT.